These T cell receptor beta chains were read from a single sample in a study of T-cell memory formation after mild COVID-19. TCRdb re-called the 5' RACE reads through MiXCR, storing one row per CDR3 protein. The sample includes some 300,000 distinct CDR3 sequences, approximately 20% of them seen just once. The sample was PBMCs or a T cell subset sorted from them (not recorded which). These receptors came from a man between 18 and 35 years old who had mild COVID-19 (a few samples of this study predate the infection). Cell type and time point are not known. Each CDR3 is given with its conserved first and last residue. The D gene is left open where the match is weak. The size entry is marked missing in some rows and otherwise reads once, few, many or a size class.

12	TRBV20-1	TRBD1	few	TRBJ1-2	TGCAGTGCTGGGACAGGGTCCTATGGCTACACCTTC	CSAGTGSYGYTF
13	TRBV7-9	NA	NA	TRBJ2-1	TGTGCCAGCAGCCAATTGGGGGAGGCTGAGCAGTTCTTC	CASSQLGEAEQFF
15	TRBV6-5	TRBD1	NA	TRBJ2-1	TGTGCCAGCAGTTACGGGACAGGAGGTGGTGGTGAGCAGTTCTTC	CASSYGTGGGGEQFF
18	TRBV2	TRBD2	NA	TRBJ2-3	TGTGCCAGCAGCGTAGCGGGGGGAACACACCTCATCACAGATACGCAGTATTTT	CASSVAGGTHLITDTQYF
12	TRBV29-1	NA	NA	TRBJ1-5	TGCAGCGTTGAAGAGCCAAATCAGCCCCAGCATTTT	CSVEEPNQPQHF
18	TRBV12-3/TRBV12-4	TRBD1	NA	TRBJ1-1	TGTGCCAGCAGTTCTAGGGGGGGGGCCGGGACAGGGATATCAGAAGCTTTCTTT	CASSSRGGAGTGISEAFF
14	TRBV4-2	NA	few	TRBJ1-4	TGTGCCAGCAGCCCCCAGGCAACTAATGAAAAACTGTTTTTT	CASSPQATNEKLFF
14	TRBV6-2/TRBV6-3	TRBD1	NA	TRBJ1-1	TGTGCCAGCATCCCGGACAGGGGTGTCACTGAAGCTTTCTTT	CASIPDRGVTEAFF
17	TRBV24-1	TRBD2	few	TRBJ2-3	TGTGCCACCAGTGACCCCCGGGAACTAGCGGGGACAGATACGCAGTATTTT	CATSDPRELAGTDTQYF
15	TRBV7-9	NA	NA	TRBJ1-3	TGTGCCAGCAGCTCCAGGTTGGGGTCTGGAAACACCATATATTTT	CASSSRLGSGNTIYF